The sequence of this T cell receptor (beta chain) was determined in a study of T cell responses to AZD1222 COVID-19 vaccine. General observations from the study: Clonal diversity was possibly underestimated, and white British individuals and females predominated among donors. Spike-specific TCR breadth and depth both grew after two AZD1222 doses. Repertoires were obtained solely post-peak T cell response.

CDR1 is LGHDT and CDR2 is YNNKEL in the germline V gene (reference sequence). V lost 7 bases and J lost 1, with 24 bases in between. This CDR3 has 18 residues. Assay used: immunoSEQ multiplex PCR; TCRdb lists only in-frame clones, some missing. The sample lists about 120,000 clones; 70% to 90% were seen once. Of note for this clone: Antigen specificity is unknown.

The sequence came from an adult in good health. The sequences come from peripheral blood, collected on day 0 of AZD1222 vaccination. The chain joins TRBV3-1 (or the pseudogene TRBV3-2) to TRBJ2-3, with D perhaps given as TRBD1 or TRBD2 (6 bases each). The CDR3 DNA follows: TGTGCCAGCACTACCTCAAGGGTGGGGGGCGTACGCACAGATACGCAGTATTTT. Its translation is CASTTSRVGGVRTDTQYF.